Sequencing of this T cell receptor beta chain was carried out in a study of cytomegalovirus exposure and HLA in healthy donors. Study-level results: Only CMV serostatus was available as immune exposure information. Using a false discovery rate of 0.05, a later analysis showed that about 16,000 TCR beta sequences were associated with HLA alleles. Rarity held for most TCR sequences, but there were some public TCRs that occurred in many donors.

The PCR used 60 Vbeta and 13 Jbeta primers. Sequencing was performed with immunoSEQ multiplex PCR; in TCRdb, only in-frame clones are kept and a portion is missing. The sample holds over 85,000 clones; 67% are singletons and the top ten take around 2.3%. Participants comprised healthy donors of bone marrow. Between the trimmed V and J ends, which lost 2 bases and 0 bases, there was a span of 11 bases. Germline loops: CDR1 SGHTA, CDR2 FQGTGA. The CDR3 is 16 amino acids. Only a few counts were recorded for this clone. Its matching antigen is unknown. The source of this sequence is a man aged 30 to 45 in good health and CMV-seronegative. The sequenced material came from PBMCs. V gene TRBV7-3 combines with J gene TRBJ1-3; no clear D gene. CDR3 sequence reads: CASSLGPGASGNTIYF. In DNA form, the CDR3 reads TGTGCCAGCAGCTTAGGTCCGGGAGCCTCTGGAAACACCATATATTTT. The complete variable domain, with remaining parts taken from reference TRBV7-3 and TRBJ1-3, reads GAGVSQTPSNKVTEKGKYVELRCDPISGHTALYWYRQSLGQGPEFLIYFQGTGAADDSGLPNDRFFAVRPEGSVSTLKIQRTERGDSAVYLCASSLGPGASGNTIYFGEGSWLTVV.